The following is a TCR beta chain sequence with its context. The antigen remains undetermined. CDR1 and CDR2 from the germline V gene are MGHDK and SYGVNS. This CDR3 has 16 amino acids. With 0 bases clipped from V and 9 bases from J, the junction kept 10 bases outside the gene matches. A quantitative 5'-RACE method, one with molecular barcodes, was used to make TCR beta libraries. TCRdb independently ran MiXCR on the 5' RACE reads; one entry per CDR3 protein. The sample consists of 290,000 or so distinct CDR3 sequences, roughly 20% of them appearing once. The data were taken from a study of CD8 T cells in ankylosing spondylitis. Notes on the study in general: From matched ankylosing spondylitis synovial fluid, disease-linked clones were reportedly recovered at significantly enriched levels. One TCR beta motif, made up of 7 or 8 highly homologous variants, appeared characteristic of ankylosing spondylitis blood.

The sequenced sample consisted of blood, either unsorted or a sorted T cell fraction (not recorded which). The receptor comes from a female donor with ankylosing spondylitis or in good health (not recorded which). The chain joins TRBV25-1 to TRBJ2-1, with 8 bases aligning to TRBD1. Written as DNA, the CDR3 is TGTGCCAGCAGTGAATATCGCCAGGGGGCCGGGGGTGAGCAGTTCTTC. Translated: CASSEYRQGAGGEQFF.